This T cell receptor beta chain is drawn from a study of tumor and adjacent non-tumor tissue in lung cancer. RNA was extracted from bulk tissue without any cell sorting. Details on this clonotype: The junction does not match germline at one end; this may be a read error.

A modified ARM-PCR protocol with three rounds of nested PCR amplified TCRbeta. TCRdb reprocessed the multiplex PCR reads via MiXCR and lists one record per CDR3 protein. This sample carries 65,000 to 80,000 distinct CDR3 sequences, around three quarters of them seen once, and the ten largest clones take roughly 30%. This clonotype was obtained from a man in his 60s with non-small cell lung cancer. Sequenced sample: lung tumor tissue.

The CDR3 is CIVTSNGNQPQHF. CDR3 DNA: TGCATCGTTACCAGTAATGGCAATCAGCCCCAGCATTTT. The chain recombines TRBV29-1 with TRBJ1-5; D remains ambiguous. CDR1 and CDR2 (germline): SQVTM, ANQGSEA. CDR3 length: 13 residues.